This entry lists 4 T cell receptor beta chains sequenced from one sample in a study of a mutant IDH1 vaccine in newly diagnosed glioma. Assay used: immunoSEQ multiplex PCR; TCRdb lists only in-frame clones, some missing. This table has tens of thousands of clones, roughly 93% appearing once. The time point is: baseline, week 1 (first vaccination visit). Treatment given: pre-vaccination baseline after standard-of-care therapy. The sequenced sample was PBMCs, obtained from a glioma patient treated with radiotherapy, temozolomide or both. The receptors stem from a man aged 35-49 years with glioma.

The CDR3 region has the DNA TGTGCCAGCAGCTTGGAAAGGACCCGTGCTTTCTTT. The encoded protein is CASSLERTRAFF. The V and J genes are TRBV5-4 and TRBJ1-1; no firm D call. The V and J ends lost 0 bases and 11 bases respectively, with 11 bases between them. The CDR3 is 12 amino acids. Germline loops: CDR1 SGHNT, CDR2 YYREEE (reference sequence).

Only a few counts were recorded for this clone. This chain links TRBV18 with TRBJ2-5; D call uncertain. The V end was cut by 8 bases, the J end by 7 bases, with 14 bases between. The CDR3 totals 12 residues. The germline V gene encodes CDR1 KGHSH and CDR2 LQKENI. The CDR3 bases are TGTGCCAGCCCTGGCCCGTTGGGGACCCAGTACTTC. Amino acid sequence: CASPGPLGTQYF.

CDR3 sequence (DNA): TGTGCCAGCAGTTACTCGACCGGGGAGCTGTTTTTT. Its translation: CASSYSTGELFF. The chain is built from TRBV6-5 and TRBJ2-2; D not certain. The CDR3 has 12 residues. Germline assignment: CDR1 MNHEY and CDR2 SVGAGI. Trimming took off 0 bases at V and 5 bases at J, with 1 base between the two ends.

V and J are TRBV7-8 and TRBJ1-2; no definite D call. This CDR3 region has 17 residues. The V gene's germline CDR1 is SGHVS and CDR2 FQNEAQ. The V gene lost 0 bases and the J gene lost 6 bases, with 20 bases spanning the gap. CDR3 amino acids: CASSLAFRVTERDGYTF. The CDR3, as DNA: TGTGCCAGCAGCTTAGCGTTCCGGGTGACGGAAAGGGATGGCTACACCTTC.